This entry concerns a single TCR beta chain. Its antigen is undetermined. V lost 0 bases to trimming and J lost 7 bases, with 8 bases between them. Germline CDR1 and CDR2: SGHRS and YFSETQ. The length of the CDR3 is 14 residues. Building the TCR beta libraries relied on iRepertoire HTBI primers, and CDR3 regions underwent Arm-PCR. TCRdb called the multiplex PCR reads again in MiXCR, with one record for every CDR3 protein. The sample shows some 470,000 distinct CDR3 sequences, 20% to 25% of them seen only once. This specimen belongs to a study of regulatory T cells in long-lasting Graves disease. Time point described: persistent/refractory GD, antithyroid drugs over 5 years with positive TRAb. RNA isolated from PBMCs was used to make the TCR library. Study-wide points: Less diverse TCR repertoires were seen in persistent Graves' patients than in newly diagnosed ones.

The material sequenced was peripheral blood mononuclear cells (PBMCs), taken when the disease was refractory, from a patient treated with antithyroid drugs. The chain has TRBV5-1 and TRBJ1-6, with a tentative D call TRBD1 (5 bases). The source of this sequence is a female donor with Graves disease. The CDR3 region has the DNA TGCGCCAGCAGCTTGGCCGGGGACAATTCACCCCTCCACTTT. It codes for CASSLAGDNSPLHF.